The entry that follows covers one T cell receptor (beta chain) sequence. Participants were aged about 18 to 100 years from some 24 US areas. Two negative PCRs, clearance, or symptom resolution characterized the recovered Cohort 3 donors. This CDR3 contains 18 residues. Trimming removed 3 bases from V and 5 bases from J; junction bases left unmatched: 17. CDR1 is SGHNT, CDR2 YYREEE, per germline (reference sequence). Data came from immunoSEQ multiplex PCR; TCRdb stores just in-frame clones and leaves some out. The table has more than 450,000 clones, roughly 90% seen once. This entry belongs to a study of blood T cell repertoires in COVID-19.

Material for sequencing was PBMCs or T cells enriched from blood (not recorded which). The V gene is TRBV5-4, the J gene TRBJ2-5, with 9 bases aligning to TRBD2. This receptor was obtained from a young woman who had recovered from COVID-19. The CDR3 DNA follows: TGTGCCAGCAGCTGGGGACGTAGCGGGGGCCCTTTTGGGGAGACCCAGTACTTC. Its protein product is CASSWGRSGGPFGETQYF.